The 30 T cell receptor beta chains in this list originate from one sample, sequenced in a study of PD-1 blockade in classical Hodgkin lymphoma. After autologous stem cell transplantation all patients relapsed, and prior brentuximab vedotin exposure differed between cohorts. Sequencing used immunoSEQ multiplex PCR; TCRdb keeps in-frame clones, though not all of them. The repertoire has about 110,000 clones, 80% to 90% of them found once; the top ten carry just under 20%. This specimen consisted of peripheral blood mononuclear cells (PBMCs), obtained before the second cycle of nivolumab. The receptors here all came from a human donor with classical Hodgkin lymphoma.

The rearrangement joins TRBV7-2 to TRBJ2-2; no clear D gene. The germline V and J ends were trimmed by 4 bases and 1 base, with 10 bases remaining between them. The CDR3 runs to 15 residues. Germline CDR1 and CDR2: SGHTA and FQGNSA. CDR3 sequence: CASSSKGLNTGELFF. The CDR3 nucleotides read TGTGCCAGCAGCTCAAAGGGCCTGAACACCGGGGAGCTGTTTTTT.

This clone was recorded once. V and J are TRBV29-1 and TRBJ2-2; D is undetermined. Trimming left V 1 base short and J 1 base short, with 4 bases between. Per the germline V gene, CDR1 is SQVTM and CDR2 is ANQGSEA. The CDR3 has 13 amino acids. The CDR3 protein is CSVEAGNTGELFF. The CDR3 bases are TGCAGCGTTGAAGCAGGGAACACCGGGGAGCTGTTTTTT.

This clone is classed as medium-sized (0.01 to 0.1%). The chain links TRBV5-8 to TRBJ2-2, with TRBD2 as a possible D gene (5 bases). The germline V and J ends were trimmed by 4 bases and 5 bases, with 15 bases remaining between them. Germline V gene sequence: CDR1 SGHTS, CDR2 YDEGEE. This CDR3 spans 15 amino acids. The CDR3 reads CASSLGPWETGELFF. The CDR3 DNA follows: TGTGCCAGCAGCCTTGGGCCGTGGGAGACCGGGGAGCTGTTTTTT. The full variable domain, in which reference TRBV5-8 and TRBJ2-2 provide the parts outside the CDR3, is EAGVTQSPTHLIKTRGQQATLRCSPISGHTSVYWYQQALGLGLQFLLWYDEGEERNRGNFPPRFSGRQFPNYSSELNVNALELEDSALYLCASSLGPWETGELFFGEGSRLTVL.

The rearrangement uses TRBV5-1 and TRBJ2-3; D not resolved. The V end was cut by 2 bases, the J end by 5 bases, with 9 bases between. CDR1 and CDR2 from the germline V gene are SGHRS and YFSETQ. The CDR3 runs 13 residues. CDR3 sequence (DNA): TGCGCCAGCAGCTTTTTAGTCGAAGATACGCAGTATTTT. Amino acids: CASSFLVEDTQYF.

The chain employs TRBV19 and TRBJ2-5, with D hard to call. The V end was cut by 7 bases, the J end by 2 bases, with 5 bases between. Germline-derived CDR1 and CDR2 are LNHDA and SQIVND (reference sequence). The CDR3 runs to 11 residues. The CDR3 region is CASTRQETQYF. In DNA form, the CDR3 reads TGTGCCAGTACCCGTCAAGAGACCCAGTACTTC.

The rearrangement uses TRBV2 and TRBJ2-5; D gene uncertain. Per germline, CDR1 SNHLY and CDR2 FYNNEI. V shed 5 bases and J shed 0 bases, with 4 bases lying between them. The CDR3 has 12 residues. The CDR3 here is CASSINQETQYF. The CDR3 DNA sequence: TGTGCCAGCAGTATCAACCAAGAGACCCAGTACTTC.

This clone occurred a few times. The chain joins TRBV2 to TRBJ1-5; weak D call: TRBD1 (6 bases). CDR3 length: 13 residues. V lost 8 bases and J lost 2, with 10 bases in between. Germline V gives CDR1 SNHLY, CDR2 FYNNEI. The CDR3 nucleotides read TGTGCCAGCGGCAGGGGAGGCAATCAGCCCCAGCATTTT. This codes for CASGRGGNQPQHF. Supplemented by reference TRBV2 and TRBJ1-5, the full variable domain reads EPEVTQTPSHQVTQMGQEVILRCVPISNHLYFYWYRQILGQKVEFLVSFYNNEISEKSEIFDDQFSVERPDGSNFTLKIRSTKLEDSAMYFCASGRGGNQPQHFGDGTRLSIL.

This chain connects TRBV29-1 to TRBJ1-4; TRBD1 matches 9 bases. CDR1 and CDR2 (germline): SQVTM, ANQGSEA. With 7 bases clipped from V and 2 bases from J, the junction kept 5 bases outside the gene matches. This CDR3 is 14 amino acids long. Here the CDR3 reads CSAGTGNTNEKLFF. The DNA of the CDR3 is TGCAGCGCAGGGACAGGGAACACTAATGAAAAACTGTTTTTT.

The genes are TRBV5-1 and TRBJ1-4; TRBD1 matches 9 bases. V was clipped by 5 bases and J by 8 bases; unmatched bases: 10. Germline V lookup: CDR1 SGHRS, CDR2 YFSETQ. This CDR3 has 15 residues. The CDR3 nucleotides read TGCGCCAGCAGAACAGGGACAGGGTCGTACGAAAAACTGTTTTTT. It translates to CASRTGTGSYEKLFF. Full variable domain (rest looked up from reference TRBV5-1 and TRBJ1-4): KAGVTQTPRYLIKTRGQQVTLSCSPISGHRSVSWYQQTPGQGLQFLFEYFSETQRNKGNFPGRFSGRQFSNSRSEMNVSTLELGDSALYLCASRTGTGSYEKLFFGSGTQLSVL.

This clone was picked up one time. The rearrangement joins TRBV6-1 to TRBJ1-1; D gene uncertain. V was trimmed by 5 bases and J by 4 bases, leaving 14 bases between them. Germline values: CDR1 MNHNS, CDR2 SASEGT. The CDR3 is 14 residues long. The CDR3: CASSPGPASTEAFF. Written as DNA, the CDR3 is TGTGCCAGCAGTCCTGGGCCGGCGAGCACTGAAGCTTTCTTT.

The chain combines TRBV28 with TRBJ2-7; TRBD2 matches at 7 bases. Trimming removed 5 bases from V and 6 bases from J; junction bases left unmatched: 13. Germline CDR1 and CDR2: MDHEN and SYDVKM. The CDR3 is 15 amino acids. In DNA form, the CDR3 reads TGTGCCAGCAGTACCCTGGGGGGGGAGAGGGCCGAGCAGTACTTC. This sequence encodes CASSTLGGERAEQYF.

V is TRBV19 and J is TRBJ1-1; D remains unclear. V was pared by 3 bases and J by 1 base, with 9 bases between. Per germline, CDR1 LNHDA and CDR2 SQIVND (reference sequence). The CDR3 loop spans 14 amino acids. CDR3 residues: CASSMALQNTEAFF. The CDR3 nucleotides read TGTGCCAGTAGTATGGCCCTACAGAACACTGAAGCTTTCTTT.

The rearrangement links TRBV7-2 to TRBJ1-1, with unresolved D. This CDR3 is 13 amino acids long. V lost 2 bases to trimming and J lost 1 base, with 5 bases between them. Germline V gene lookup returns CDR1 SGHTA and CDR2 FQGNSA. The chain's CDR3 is CASSLSANTEAFF. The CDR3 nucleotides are TGTGCCAGCAGCTTATCTGCGAACACTGAAGCTTTCTTT.

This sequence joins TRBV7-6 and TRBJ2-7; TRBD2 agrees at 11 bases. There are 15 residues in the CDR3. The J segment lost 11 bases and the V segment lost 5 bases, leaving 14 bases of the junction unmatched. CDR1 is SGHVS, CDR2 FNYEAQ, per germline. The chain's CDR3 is CASSLGTSGACGKYF. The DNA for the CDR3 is TGTGCCAGCAGCCTGGGGACTAGCGGAGCCTGTGGGAAGTACTTC.

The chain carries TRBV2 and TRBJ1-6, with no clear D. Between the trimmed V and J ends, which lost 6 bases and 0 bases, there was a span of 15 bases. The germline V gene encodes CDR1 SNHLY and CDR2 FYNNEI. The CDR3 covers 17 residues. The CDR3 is CASRQFDGSSYNSPLHF. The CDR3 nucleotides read TGTGCCAGCAGACAATTTGACGGGAGCTCCTATAATTCACCCCTCCACTTT. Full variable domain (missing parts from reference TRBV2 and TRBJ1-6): EPEVTQTPSHQVTQMGQEVILRCVPISNHLYFYWYRQILGQKVEFLVSFYNNEISEKSEIFDDQFSVERPDGSNFTLKIRSTKLEDSAMYFCASRQFDGSSYNSPLHFGNGTRLTVT.

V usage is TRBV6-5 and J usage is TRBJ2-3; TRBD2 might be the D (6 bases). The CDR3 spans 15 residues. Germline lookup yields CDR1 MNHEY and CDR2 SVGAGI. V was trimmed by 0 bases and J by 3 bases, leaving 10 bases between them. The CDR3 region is CASSYSIAVTDTQYF. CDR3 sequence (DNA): TGTGCCAGCAGTTACTCGATAGCGGTAACAGATACGCAGTATTTT.

The CDR3 here is CASSQDRARGRFGETQYF. In nucleotides, the CDR3 is TGTGCCAGCAGCCAAGATCGGGCGAGGGGGCGGTTCGGAGAGACCCAGTACTTC. This rearrangement joins TRBV14 to TRBJ2-5; 7 bases map to TRBD1. Germline trimming cut 0 bases from V and 4 bases from J; bases unmatched to any gene: 14. The CDR3 extends over 18 amino acids. From germline, CDR1 is SGHDN and CDR2 FVKESK.

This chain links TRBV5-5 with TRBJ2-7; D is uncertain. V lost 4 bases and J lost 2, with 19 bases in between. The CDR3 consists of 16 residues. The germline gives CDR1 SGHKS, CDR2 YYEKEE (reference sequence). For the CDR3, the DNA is TGTGCCAGCAGCGCGGTTGGCTCAACGTTCACCTACGAGCAGTACTTC. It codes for CASSAVGSTFTYEQYF.

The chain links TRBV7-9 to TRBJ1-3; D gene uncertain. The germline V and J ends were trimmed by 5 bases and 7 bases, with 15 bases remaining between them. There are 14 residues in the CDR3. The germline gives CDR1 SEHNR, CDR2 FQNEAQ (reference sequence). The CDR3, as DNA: TGTGCCAGCAGCCCAACAAATCGGGCTAACACCATATATTTT. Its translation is CASSPTNRANTIYF.

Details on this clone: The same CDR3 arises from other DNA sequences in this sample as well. For the CDR3, the DNA is TGTGCCAGCAGCCTGGGACAGGGGAACACTGAAGCTTTCTTT. Amino acids: CASSLGQGNTEAFF. J is TRBJ1-1 and V is TRBV7-9; TRBD1 matches at 9 bases. The germline CDR1 and CDR2 sequences are SEHNR and FQNEAQ (reference sequence). Trimming took 5 bases from V and 1 from J; bases not matched to a gene: 2. The CDR3 spans 14 residues. Based on the CDR3 plus reference TRBV7-9 and TRBJ1-1, the full variable domain is DTGVSQNPRHKITKRGQNVTFRCDPISEHNRLYWYRQTLGQGPEFLTYFQNEAQLEKSRLLSDRFSAERPKGSFSTLEIQRTEQGDSAMYLCASSLGQGNTEAFFGQGTRLTVV.

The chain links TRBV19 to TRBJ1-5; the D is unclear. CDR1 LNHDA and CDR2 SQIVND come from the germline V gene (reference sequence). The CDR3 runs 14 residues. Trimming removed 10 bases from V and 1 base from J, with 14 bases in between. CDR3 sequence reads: CATRLDPSNQPQHF. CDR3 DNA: TGTGCCACCCGATTGGACCCAAGCAATCAGCCCCAGCATTTT. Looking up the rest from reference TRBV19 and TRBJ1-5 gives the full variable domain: DGGITQSPKYLFRKEGQNVTLSCEQNLNHDAMYWYRQDPGQGLRLIYYSQIVNDFQKGDIAEGYSVSREKKESFPLTVTSAQKNPTAFYLCATRLDPSNQPQHFGDGTRLSIL.

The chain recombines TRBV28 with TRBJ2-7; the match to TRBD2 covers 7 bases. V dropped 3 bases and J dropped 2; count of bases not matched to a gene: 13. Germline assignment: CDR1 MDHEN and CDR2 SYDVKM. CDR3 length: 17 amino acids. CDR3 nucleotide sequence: TGTGCCAGCAGTTTCTCACCGGGACTAAGGACCCCCTACGAGCAGTACTTC. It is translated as CASSFSPGLRTPYEQYF.

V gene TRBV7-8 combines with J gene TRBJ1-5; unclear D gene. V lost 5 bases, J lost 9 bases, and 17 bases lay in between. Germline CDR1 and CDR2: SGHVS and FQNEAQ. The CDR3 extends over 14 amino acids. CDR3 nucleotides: TGTGCCAGCAGCCTTGGCTCAGGTGGTTTGCCCCAGCATTTT. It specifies CASSLGSGGLPQHF.

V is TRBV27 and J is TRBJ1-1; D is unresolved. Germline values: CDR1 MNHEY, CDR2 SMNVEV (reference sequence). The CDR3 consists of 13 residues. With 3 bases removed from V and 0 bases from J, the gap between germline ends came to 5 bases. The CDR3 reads CASSFKVNTEAFF. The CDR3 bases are TGTGCCAGCAGTTTTAAGGTGAACACTGAAGCTTTCTTT.

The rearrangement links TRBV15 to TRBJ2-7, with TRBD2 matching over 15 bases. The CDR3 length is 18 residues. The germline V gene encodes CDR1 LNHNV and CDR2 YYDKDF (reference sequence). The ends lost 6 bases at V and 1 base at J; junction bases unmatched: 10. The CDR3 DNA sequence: TGTGCCACCAGTGACGGACTAGCGGGAGGGCCAGGGTCCTACGAGCAGTACTTC. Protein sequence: CATSDGLAGGPGSYEQYF.

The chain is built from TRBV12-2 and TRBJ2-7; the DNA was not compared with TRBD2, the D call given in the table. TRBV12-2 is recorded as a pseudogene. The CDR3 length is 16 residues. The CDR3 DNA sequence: TGTGCAAGTCGCCAACTACTAGCGGGGGACTCCTACGAGCAGTACTTC. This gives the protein CASRQLLAGDSYEQYF.

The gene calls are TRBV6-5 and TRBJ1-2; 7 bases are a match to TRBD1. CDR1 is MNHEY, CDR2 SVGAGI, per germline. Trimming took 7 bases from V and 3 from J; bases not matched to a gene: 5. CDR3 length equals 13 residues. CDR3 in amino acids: CASISGQHYGYTF. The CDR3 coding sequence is TGTGCCAGCATTTCGGGACAGCACTATGGCTACACCTTC.

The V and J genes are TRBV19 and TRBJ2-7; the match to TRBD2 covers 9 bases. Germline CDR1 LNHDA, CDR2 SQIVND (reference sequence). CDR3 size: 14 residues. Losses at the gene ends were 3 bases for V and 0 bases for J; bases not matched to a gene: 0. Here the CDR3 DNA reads TGTGCCAGTAGTATTAGCGGGAGCTCCTACGAGCAGTACTTC. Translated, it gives CASSISGSSYEQYF.

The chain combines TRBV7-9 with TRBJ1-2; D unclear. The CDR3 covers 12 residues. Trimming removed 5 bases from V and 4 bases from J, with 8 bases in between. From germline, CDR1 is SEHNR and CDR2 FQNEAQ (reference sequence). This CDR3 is CASSHRFYGYTF. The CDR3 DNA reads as TGTGCCAGCAGCCATCGTTTCTATGGCTACACCTTC.

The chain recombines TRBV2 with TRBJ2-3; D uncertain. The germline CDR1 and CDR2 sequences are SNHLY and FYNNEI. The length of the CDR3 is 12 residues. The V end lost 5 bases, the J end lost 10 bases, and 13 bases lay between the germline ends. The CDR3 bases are TGTGCCAGCAGTCAGACTGGAAGGGCGCAGTATTTT. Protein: CASSQTGRAQYF.